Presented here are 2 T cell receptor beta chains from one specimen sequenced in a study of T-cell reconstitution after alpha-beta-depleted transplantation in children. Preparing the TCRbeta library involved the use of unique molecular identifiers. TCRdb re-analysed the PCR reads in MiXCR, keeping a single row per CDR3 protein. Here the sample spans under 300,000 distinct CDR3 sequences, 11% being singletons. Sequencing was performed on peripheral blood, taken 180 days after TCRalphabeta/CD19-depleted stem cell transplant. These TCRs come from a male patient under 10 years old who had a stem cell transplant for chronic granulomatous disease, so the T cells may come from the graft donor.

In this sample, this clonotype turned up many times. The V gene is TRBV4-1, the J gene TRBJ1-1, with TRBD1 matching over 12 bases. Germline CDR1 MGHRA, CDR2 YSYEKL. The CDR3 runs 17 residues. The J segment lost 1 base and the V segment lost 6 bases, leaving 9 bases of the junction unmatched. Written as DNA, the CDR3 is TGCGCCAGCAGAGTCAGGGGACAGGGGGCCGGGAACACTGAAGCTTTCTTT. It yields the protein CASRVRGQGAGNTEAFF.

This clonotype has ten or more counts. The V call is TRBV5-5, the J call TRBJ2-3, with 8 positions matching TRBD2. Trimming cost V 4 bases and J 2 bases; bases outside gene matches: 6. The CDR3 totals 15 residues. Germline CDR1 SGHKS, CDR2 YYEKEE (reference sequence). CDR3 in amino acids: CASSMKTSDTDTQYF. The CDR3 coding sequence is TGTGCCAGCAGCATGAAGACTAGCGACACAGATACGCAGTATTTT.